The source of this T cell receptor (beta chain) is a study of blood T cell repertoires in COVID-19. The wider study: From the United States, Italy and Spain came samples of acute and convalescent COVID-19. T cells, B-cell-depleted T cells, or PBMCs provided the cDNA or gDNA that served as material.

Original processing notes: It was from reference gene primer amplification that nucleated cell counts were estimated. Method: immunoSEQ multiplex PCR; TCRdb's copy keeps in-frame clones and lacks some. The V and J calls and clone size were taken over from that table, and D and trimming were inferred from the DNA. The table shows under 300,000 clones, with about 90% occurring only once. The CDR3 totals 15 residues. Germline trimming cut 6 bases from V and 5 bases from J; bases unmatched to any gene: 6. Germline V gene lookup returns CDR1 LNHDA and CDR2 SQIVND (reference sequence). The specimen was peripheral blood. The chain links TRBV19 to TRBJ2-3; 12 nucleotides align to TRBD1. The TCR comes from a man in his fifties or sixties with acute or convalescent COVID-19. The CDR3 protein is CASSSGTGGEDTQYF. The CDR3 nucleotides read TGTGCCAGTAGCTCTGGGACAGGGGGCGAAGATACGCAGTATTTT.